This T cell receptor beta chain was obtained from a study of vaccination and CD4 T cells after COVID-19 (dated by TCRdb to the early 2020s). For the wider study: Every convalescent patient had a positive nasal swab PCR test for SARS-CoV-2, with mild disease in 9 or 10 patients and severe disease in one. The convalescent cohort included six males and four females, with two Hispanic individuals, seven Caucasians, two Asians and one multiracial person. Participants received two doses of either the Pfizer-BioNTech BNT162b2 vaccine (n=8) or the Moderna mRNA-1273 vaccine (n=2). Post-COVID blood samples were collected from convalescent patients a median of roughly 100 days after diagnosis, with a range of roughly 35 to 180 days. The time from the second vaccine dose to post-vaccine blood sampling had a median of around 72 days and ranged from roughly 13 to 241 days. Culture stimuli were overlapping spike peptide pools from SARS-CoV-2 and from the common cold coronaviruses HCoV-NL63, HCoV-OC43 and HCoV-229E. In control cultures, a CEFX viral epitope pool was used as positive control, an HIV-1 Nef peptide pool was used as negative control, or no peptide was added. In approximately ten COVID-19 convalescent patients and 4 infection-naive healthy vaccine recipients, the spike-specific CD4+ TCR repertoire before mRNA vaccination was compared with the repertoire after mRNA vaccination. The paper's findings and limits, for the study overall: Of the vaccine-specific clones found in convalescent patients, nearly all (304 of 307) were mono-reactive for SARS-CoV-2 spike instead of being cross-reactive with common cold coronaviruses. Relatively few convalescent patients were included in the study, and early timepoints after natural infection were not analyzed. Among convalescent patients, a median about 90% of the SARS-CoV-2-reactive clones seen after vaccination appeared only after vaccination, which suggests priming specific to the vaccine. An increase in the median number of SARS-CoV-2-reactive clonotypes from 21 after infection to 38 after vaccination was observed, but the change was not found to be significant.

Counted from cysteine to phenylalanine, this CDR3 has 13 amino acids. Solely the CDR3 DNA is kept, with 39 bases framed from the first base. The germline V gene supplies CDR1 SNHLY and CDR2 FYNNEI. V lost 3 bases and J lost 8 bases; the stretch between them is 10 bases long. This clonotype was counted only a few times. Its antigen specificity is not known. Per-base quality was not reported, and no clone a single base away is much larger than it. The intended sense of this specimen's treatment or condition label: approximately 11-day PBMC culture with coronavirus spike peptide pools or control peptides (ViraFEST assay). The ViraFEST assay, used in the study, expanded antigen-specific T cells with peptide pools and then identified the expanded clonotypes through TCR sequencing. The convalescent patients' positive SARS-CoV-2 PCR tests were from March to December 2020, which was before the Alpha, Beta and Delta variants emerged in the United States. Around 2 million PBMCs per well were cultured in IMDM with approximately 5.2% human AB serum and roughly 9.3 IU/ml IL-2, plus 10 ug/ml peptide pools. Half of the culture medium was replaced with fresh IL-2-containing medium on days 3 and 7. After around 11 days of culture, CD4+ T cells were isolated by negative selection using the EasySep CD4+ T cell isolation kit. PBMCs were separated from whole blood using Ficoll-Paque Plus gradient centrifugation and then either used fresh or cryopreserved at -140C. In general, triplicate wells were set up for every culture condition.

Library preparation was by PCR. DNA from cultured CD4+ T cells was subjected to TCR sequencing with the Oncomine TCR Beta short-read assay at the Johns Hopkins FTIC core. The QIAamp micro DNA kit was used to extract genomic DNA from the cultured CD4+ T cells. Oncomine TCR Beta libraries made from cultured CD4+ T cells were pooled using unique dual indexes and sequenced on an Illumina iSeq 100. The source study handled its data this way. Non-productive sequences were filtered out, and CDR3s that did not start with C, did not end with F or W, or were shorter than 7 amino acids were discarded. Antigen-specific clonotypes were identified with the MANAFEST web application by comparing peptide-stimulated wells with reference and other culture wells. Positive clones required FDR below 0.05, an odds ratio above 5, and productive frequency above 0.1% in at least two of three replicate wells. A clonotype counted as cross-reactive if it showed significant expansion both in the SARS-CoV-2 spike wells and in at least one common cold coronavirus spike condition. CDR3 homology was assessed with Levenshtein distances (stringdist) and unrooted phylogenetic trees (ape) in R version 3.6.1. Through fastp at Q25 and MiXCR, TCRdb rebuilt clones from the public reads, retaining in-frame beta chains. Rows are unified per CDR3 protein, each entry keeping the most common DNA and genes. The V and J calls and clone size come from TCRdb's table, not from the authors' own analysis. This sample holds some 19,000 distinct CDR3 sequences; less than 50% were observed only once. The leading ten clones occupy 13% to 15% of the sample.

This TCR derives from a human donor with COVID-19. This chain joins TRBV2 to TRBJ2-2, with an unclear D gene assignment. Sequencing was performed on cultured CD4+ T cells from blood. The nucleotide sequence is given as TGTGCCAGCAGTGATACCTCAAGGGGGGAGCTGTTTTTT. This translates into CASSDTSRGELFF.